This TCR beta chain comes out of a study of blood T cell repertoires in COVID-19. Measured with immunoSEQ multiplex PCR; TCRdb has only the in-frame clones, and not every one. The sample has approximately 200,000 clones; about 85% are singletons. The sequence derives from a man aged 50 to 59 who had recovered from COVID-19. The source material was peripheral blood.

CDR3 residues: CATTRTAQSEKLFF. In DNA, the CDR3 is TGTGCCACCACAAGGACAGCCCAGAGCGAAAAACTGTTTTTT. The chain employs TRBV6-6 and TRBJ1-4; D is possibly TRBD1 (6 bases). V was clipped by 10 bases and J by 8 bases, with 20 bases between them. The V gene's germline CDR1 is MNHNY and CDR2 SVGAGI (reference sequence). The CDR3 consists of 14 residues.